The subject of this entry is one T cell receptor (beta chain). The record originates from a study of CD8+ T cells in alopecia areata. As for the study in general: Twice a day, 5 to 10 mg of oral tofacitinib was administered to treated patients.

Sequencing templates came from extracted RNA that was reverse transcribed into cDNA. Generated by immunoSEQ multiplex PCR, the TCRdb table keeps only in-frame clones and is missing some. Altogether roughly 250,000 clones are present, less than 80% being singletons, with the ten largest covering under 1.5%. This CDR3 has 12 residues. Germline CDR1 reads PRHDT; CDR2 reads FYEKMQ (reference sequence). Trimming pared 2 bases from V and 0 bases from J, leaving 1 base between. The receptor comes from a human donor with alopecia areata. This chain links TRBV13 with TRBJ2-5; D not resolved. Sequenced material: CD4+ T cells sorted from blood, taken at week 0. The CDR3 here is CASSLNQETQYF. Written as DNA, the CDR3 is TGTGCCAGCAGCTTAAACCAAGAGACCCAGTACTTC.